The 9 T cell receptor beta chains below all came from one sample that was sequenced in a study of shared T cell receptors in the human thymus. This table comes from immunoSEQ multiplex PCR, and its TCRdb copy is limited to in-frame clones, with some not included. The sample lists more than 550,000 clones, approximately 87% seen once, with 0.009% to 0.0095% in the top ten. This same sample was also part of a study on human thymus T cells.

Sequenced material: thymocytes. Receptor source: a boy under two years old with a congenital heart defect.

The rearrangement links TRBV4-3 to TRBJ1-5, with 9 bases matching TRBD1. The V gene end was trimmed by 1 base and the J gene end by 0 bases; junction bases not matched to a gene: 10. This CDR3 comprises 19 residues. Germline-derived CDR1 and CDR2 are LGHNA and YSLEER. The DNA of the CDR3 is TGCGCCAGCAGCCAAGTAAGGGACAGGGCGGACTATAGCAATCAGCCCCAGCATTTT. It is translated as CASSQVRDRADYSNQPQHF.

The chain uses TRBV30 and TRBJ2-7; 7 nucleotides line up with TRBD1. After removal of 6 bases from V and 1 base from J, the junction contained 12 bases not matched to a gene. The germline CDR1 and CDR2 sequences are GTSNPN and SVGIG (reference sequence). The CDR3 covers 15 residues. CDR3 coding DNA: TGTGCCTGCCTTACGGGACAGCCGATGTCCTACGAGCAGTACTTC. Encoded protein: CACLTGQPMSYEQYF. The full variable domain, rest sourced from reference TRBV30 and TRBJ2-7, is SQTIHQWPATLVQPVGSPLSLECTVEGTSNPNLYWYRQAAGRGLQLLFYSVGIGQISSEVPQNLSASRPQDRQFILSSKKLLLSDSGFYLCACLTGQPMSYEQYFGPGTRLTVT.

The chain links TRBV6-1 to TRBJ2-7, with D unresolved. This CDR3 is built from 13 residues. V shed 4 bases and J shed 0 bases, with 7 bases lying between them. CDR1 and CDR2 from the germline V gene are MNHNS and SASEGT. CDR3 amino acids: CASSGHSSYEQYF. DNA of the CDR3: TGTGCCAGCAGTGGTCACAGCTCCTACGAGCAGTACTTC.

The CDR3 DNA reads TGTGCCAGCAGCGTAGGGACAGGGGCGCCGTACAATGAGCAGTTCTTC. Residues: CASSVGTGAPYNEQFF. This chain links TRBV9 with TRBJ2-1; 9 positions agree with TRBD1. The length of the CDR3 is 16 residues. The junction had 5 bases not matched to a gene; V was cut back by 0 bases and J by 4 bases. Germline values: CDR1 SGDLS, CDR2 YYNGEE.

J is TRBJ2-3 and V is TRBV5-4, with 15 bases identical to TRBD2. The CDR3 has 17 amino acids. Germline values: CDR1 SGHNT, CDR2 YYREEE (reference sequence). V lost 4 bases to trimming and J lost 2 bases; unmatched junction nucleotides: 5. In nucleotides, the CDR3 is TGTGCCAGCAGCCCCGGACTAGCGGGGGGGCACACAGATACGCAGTATTTT. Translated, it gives CASSPGLAGGHTDTQYF.

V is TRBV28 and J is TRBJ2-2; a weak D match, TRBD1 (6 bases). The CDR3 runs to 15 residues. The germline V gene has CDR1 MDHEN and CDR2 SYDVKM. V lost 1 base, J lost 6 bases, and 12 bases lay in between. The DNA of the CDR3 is TGTGCCAGCAGTTTATCGGCTGAGGGGGCCGGGGAGCTGTTTTTT. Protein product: CASSLSAEGAGELFF.

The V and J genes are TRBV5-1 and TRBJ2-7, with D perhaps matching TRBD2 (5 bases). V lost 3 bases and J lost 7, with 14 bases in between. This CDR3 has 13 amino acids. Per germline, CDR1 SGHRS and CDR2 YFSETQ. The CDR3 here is CASSSDWLGEQYF. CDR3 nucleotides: TGCGCCAGCAGCTCGGACTGGTTGGGGGAGCAGTACTTC.

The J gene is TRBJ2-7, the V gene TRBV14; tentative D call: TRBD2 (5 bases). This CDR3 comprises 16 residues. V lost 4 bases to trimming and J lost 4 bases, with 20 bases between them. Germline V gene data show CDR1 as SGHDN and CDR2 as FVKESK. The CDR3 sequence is CASSPGSRPQWYEQYF. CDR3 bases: TGTGCCAGCAGCCCGGGATCAAGGCCACAGTGGTACGAGCAGTACTTC.

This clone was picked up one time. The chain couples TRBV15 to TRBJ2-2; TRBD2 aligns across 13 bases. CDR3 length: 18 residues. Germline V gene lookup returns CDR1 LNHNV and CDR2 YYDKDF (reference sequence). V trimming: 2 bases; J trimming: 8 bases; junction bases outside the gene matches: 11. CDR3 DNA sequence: TGTGCCACCAGCAGAAACTCCGGGACTAGCGGGGCCGGGGGGGAGCTGTTTTTT. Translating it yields CATSRNSGTSGAGGELFF.